Sequencing of this T cell receptor beta chain was carried out in a study of T cells in Graves' hyperthyroidism and ophthalmopathy (dated by TCRdb to between 2019 and 2020). At the level of the whole study: To identify distinguishing TCR V-J signatures, a discovery cohort of around 98 patients was used, comprising some 45 with Graves' ophthalmopathy and approximately 58 with stable Graves' hyperthyroidism. The 75 to 100 discovery patients were randomly divided into training and test sets at a 7:3 ratio. TCR Vbeta CDR3 sequencing of some 140 peripheral blood samples (roughly 43 ophthalmopathy, about 80 hyperthyroidism and approximately 17 progressor patients) is reported in the paper. Once sampling was done, hyperthyroidism patients were given methimazole at a starting dose of 30 mg daily, whereas ophthalmopathy patients were given high-dose intravenous methylprednisolone. An independent validation cohort of under 20 hyperthyroidism patients and approximately 15 patients who later progressed to ophthalmopathy tested prospective prediction of ophthalmopathy. In addition, the study compared T-cell repertoires in thyroid tissue and in blood from about 6 Graves' hyperthyroidism patients.

The trim is 0 bases for V and 3 bases for J, with a gap of 13 bases between the germline ends. Sequences SGDLS (CDR1) and YYNGEE (CDR2) are obtained from the germline V gene. The CDR3 goes from the cysteine to the phenylalanine over 15 residues. Kept here is only the CDR3 DNA, which spans 45 bases and is read in frame from base 1. Summary of the overall study and its limitations: Most expanded thyroid clonotypes (frequency above 0.001) were also found in blood, which suggests that blood repertoires may mirror thyroid immune responses. A 13 V-J signature model separated ophthalmopathy from stable hyperthyroidism, with 87.88% sensitivity and 81% to 83% specificity in cross-validation and 80%/75% in testing. No statistical method was used to fix the sample size in advance, and group allocation was not hidden from the investigators. In validation, the model predicted progression to ophthalmopathy a median of around 6.5 months before onset, with approximately 71% sensitivity and more than 72% specificity.

This clonotype has only a few counts. Its target antigen remains unknown. No much larger clone is present one base from it, and per-base qualities are unavailable. Patients with uncontrolled infections, other autoimmune diseases, pregnancy or lactation were excluded. Diagnoses relied on clinical symptoms, serum thyroxine and TRAb, thyroid ultrasound and orbital computed tomography. Total RNA was extracted using Trizol reagent, and RNA quality was assessed on an Agilent 2100 Bioanalyzer. Amplification of TCR beta CDR3 regions was carried out from RNA transcripts. The first round of RT-PCR for the TCR CDR3 was performed with the HTBI primer set and the Qiagen OneStep RT-PCR kit. Libraries were constructed in a second round of multiplex PCR, after which size selection and purification were carried out. Sequencing of the libraries was done on an Illumina HiSeq2000 using paired-end 100 bp reads. In the source study's methods: SOAPnuke was used to process the raw data, throwing out any read that contained adapters or uncalled bases, had a mean Phred below 15, or lacked an exact constant-primer or identifier match. COPE v1.2.5 was used to merge high-quality paired reads, and clonotypes were defined as unique nucleotide sequences. Clonotypes were aligned to IMGT TRBV, TRBD and TRBJ reference segments using MiTCR v1.1. The analysis included only V-J combinations with a frequency above 0.0001, which together covered around 99% of the repertoires. The TCS score was defined as F50 (clonal expansion) divided by E x V (chaos), with BLOSUM62-based TCRdist calculated between CDR3 peptides within each V-J. Welch's t-statistics and random forest reduced roughly 540 V-J features to 10 to 15, which were used in a naive Bayes classifier (R e1071). Thyroid-blood repertoire similarity was quantified with the Morisita-Horn index. The public reads were run again by TCRdb, first through fastp at Q25 and then through MiXCR, and only productive beta chains were kept. Here each entry gathers all rows of one CDR3 protein and keeps the most common genes and DNA. TCRdb, not the original authors, processed these V and J calls. Counted in this sample were 650,000 to 800,000 distinct CDR3 sequences; approximately 42% of them appeared once. The ten top clones hold less than 9% of the sample.

This TCR was sampled from an adult man with Graves' disease, either hyperthyroidism or ophthalmopathy (not recorded which). The chain is assembled from TRBV9 and TRBJ2-7; the D gene assignment is perhaps TRBD1 or TRBD2, with each matching 5 bases. Input material: peripheral blood or thyroid tissue (not recorded which). The nucleotide sequence reads as follows: TGTGCCAGCAGCGTAGGTGGGGGAACGATCTACGAGCAGTACTTC. Its product reads: CASSVGGGTIYEQYF.